This entry is about one TCR beta chain. Its specificity is unknown. The sample originates from a study of PD-1 blockade in mismatch repair-deficient tumors. Study-level background: All were previously treated, progressing patients with about a dozen mismatch repair-deficient cancer types.

All patients were mismatch repair deficient, assessed by either PCR or immunohistochemistry. The TCR-sequenced patients were a few responders to pembrolizumab. The table came from immunoSEQ multiplex PCR; TCRdb's copy has only in-frame clones and leaves some out. The sample yields roughly 84,000 clones, roughly 80% seen once. The study's findings and limits: Tumor-resident clones, often undetectable pretreatment in blood, expanded then contracted after pembrolizumab.

This TCR came from an adult with mismatch repair-deficient cancer. Sequencing was performed on peripheral blood, taken 12 weeks after starting pembrolizumab.

CDR3 region: CASSPSGGTTDTQYF. In DNA form, the CDR3 reads TGTGCCAGCAGCCCCTCCGGGGGGACCACAGATACGCAGTATTTT. The chain uses TRBV7-2 and TRBJ2-3, with 7 nucleotides matching TRBD2. Losses at the gene ends were 5 bases for V and 2 bases for J; bases not matched to a gene: 7. The CDR3 is 15 residues long. CDR1 is SGHTA and CDR2 is FQGNSA in the germline V gene.